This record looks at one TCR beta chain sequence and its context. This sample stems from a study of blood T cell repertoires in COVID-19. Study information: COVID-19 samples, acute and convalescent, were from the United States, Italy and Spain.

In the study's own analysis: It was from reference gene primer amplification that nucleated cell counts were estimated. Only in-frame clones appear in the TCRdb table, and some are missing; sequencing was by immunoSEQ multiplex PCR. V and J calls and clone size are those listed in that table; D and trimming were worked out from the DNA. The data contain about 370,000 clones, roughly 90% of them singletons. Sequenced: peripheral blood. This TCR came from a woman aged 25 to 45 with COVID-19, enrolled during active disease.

The CDR3 loop reads CASSYFDSYNSPLHF. Written as DNA, the CDR3 is TGTGCCAGCAGTTACTTTGACAGCTATAATTCACCCCTCCACTTT. The J gene is TRBJ1-6, the V gene TRBV6-5, with D perhaps matching TRBD1 (5 bases). Germline V gives CDR1 MNHEY, CDR2 SVGAGI. The CDR3 spans 15 residues. The V gene lost 1 base and the J gene lost 3 bases, with 7 bases spanning the gap.